The 27 T cell receptor beta chains below come from one sample, sequenced in a study of prognosis after radiotherapy for stage I lung cancer. Amplicons of TCR beta CDR3 were generated from genomic DNA by two-round multiplex PCR. First-round PCR, the initial amplification, used primers specific to each TRBV and TRBJ gene. One entry per CDR3 protein results from TCRdb running MiXCR on the multiplex PCR reads. Here the sample spans over 15,000 distinct CDR3 sequences, about 43% being singletons. The material sequenced was PBMCs, taken before or after stereotactic body radiation therapy (not recorded which). Source of these receptors: a donor aged 50 or older with non-small cell lung cancer.

This clonotype has at least ten counts. The chain carries TRBV3-1 and TRBJ2-3, with TRBD2 as a possible D gene (5 bases). The length of the CDR3 is 14 residues. CDR1 is LGHDT and CDR2 is YNNKEL in the germline V gene (reference sequence). Trimming stripped 2 bases from V and 4 bases from J, with 10 bases between. CDR3 protein: CASSQRRSADTQYF. CDR3 DNA: TGTGCCAGCAGCCAAAGGAGGAGTGCAGATACGCAGTATTTT.

In its sample, this clonotype is medium-sized. The gene calls are TRBV27 and TRBJ2-7; 12 bases are shared with TRBD1. From germline, CDR1 is MNHEY and CDR2 SMNVEV (reference sequence). The trim removed 3 bases at V and 2 bases at J, leaving 2 bases unmatched. The CDR3 is made up of 15 amino acids. The CDR3 DNA sequence: TGTGCCAGCAGTTTCGGGACAGGGGGCGCCTACGAGCAGTACTTC. Protein sequence: CASSFGTGGAYEQYF.

The chain combines TRBV6-2 or TRBV6-3 with TRBJ2-2; 12 bases are a match to TRBD1. After removal of 4 bases from V and 4 bases from J, the junction contained 4 bases not matched to a gene. There are 16 residues in the CDR3. Germline V CDR1 and CDR2: MNHEY, SVGEGT. CDR3 nucleotides: TGTGCCAGCAGTTCCCCGGGACAGGGGGCCACCGGGGAGCTGTTTTTT. Its protein is CASSSPGQGATGELFF.

The rearrangement joins TRBV2 to TRBJ2-1, with TRBD2 matching over 9 bases. Germline trimming cut 6 bases from V and 0 bases from J; bases unmatched to any gene: 9. The CDR3 is 17 residues long. Germline V gives CDR1 SNHLY, CDR2 FYNNEI. The DNA for the CDR3 is TGTGCCAGCAGGGCGAGCGGGGGGCCCAGCTCCTACAATGAGCAGTTCTTC. It specifies CASRASGGPSSYNEQFF.

This clonotype appeared many times. V and J are TRBV11-3 and TRBJ2-5; no clear D gene. The V end was cut by 4 bases, the J end by 3 bases, with 24 bases between. CDR1 is SGHNT, CDR2 YENEEA, per germline. The CDR3 length is 18 residues. CDR3 DNA sequence: TGTGCCAGCAGCTCCTTTTCGTTACTCGGTAACCTAAAAGAGACCCAGTACTTC. Translation: CASSSFSLLGNLKETQYF.

The table lists this clonotype with a count of one. V and J are TRBV27 and TRBJ1-1; TRBD1 is a possible D gene (6 bases). Germline CDR1 and CDR2: MNHEY and SMNVEV (reference sequence). The CDR3 spans 14 residues. Trimming took 4 bases from V and 7 from J, leaving 16 bases between them. The CDR3 sequence: CASSSVGGRLEAFF. The CDR3 coding sequence is TGTGCCAGCAGTTCAGTGGGGGGGCGACTTGAAGCTTTCTTT.

J is TRBJ1-3 and V is TRBV28, with unresolved D. Trimming shortened V by 10 bases and J by 6 bases, and 19 bases separated the two germline ends. CDR1 and CDR2 (germline): MDHEN, SYDVKM. CDR3 length: 14 amino acids. CDR3 amino acids: CAITLRAAENTIYF. CDR3 sequence (DNA): TGTGCCATCACCCTAAGAGCGGCCGAAAACACCATATATTTT.

Many counts were recorded for this clonotype. The chain combines TRBV5-5 with TRBJ1-2, with a possible D match to TRBD1 (6 bases). The CDR3 is 15 amino acids. V lost 7 bases to trimming and J lost 0 bases, with 16 bases between them. Germline V gives CDR1 SGHKS, CDR2 YYEKEE (reference sequence). This chain's CDR3 is CASRLAGQTNYGYTF. The CDR3 region has the DNA TGTGCCAGCCGCCTTGCCGGACAGACTAACTATGGCTACACCTTC.

This clonotype was recorded at least ten times. The chain couples TRBV5-5 to TRBJ2-7; 8 nucleotides line up with TRBD1. V was clipped by 2 bases and J by 6 bases; unmatched bases: 4. The germline V gene has CDR1 SGHKS and CDR2 YYEKEE (reference sequence). This CDR3 spans 13 amino acids. The CDR3 loop is CASSFGQGIEQYF. The DNA of the CDR3 is TGTGCCAGCAGCTTTGGACAGGGTATCGAGCAGTACTTC.

This clonotype has only a few counts. A much larger clonotype is one base distant, so this may be a read error. This chain connects TRBV29-1 to TRBJ2-2; D tentatively reads TRBD1 or TRBD2 (5 bases each). V lost 3 bases and J lost 5, with 13 bases in between. Germline V gene sequence: CDR1 SQVTM, CDR2 ANQGSEA. The CDR3 is made up of 14 amino acids. CDR3 nucleotide sequence: TGCAGCGTTGACGGGGCCAGGGTGACCGGGGAGCTGTTTTTT. This codes for CSVDGARVTGELFF.

This clonotype has ten or more counts. J is TRBJ1-4 and V is TRBV6-1; 10 nucleotides align to TRBD1. The J segment lost 11 bases and the V segment lost 5 bases, leaving 14 bases of the junction unmatched. The CDR3 totals 16 residues. From germline, CDR1 is MNHNS and CDR2 SASEGT. The CDR3 reads CASSRPRTGGGEKLFF. The CDR3 nucleotides read TGTGCCAGCAGTCGCCCCCGGACAGGGGGAGGGGAGAAACTGTTTTTT.

This sequence joins TRBV5-1 and TRBJ1-5; TRBD1 aligns across 10 bases. Germline V gene sequence: CDR1 SGHRS, CDR2 YFSETQ. CDR3 length: 14 residues. Trimming cost V 4 bases and J 4 bases; bases outside gene matches: 2. CDR3 in DNA: TGCGCCAGCAGCCCGGGACAGGGGAATCAGCCCCAGCATTTT. It translates to CASSPGQGNQPQHF.

As to this clonotype: This likely reflects a read error, since a far larger clone is one base away. The chain is built from TRBV6-1 and TRBJ2-7; D not resolved. The CDR3 covers 15 residues. V lost 5 bases and J 0 bases, leaving 14 bases between the germline ends. CDR1 MNHNS and CDR2 SASEGT come from the germline V gene. The CDR3 DNA is TGTGCCAGCAGTTACATGGGCCCAAGCTCCTACGAGCAGTACTTC. Translated: CASSYMGPSSYEQYF.

The CDR3 spells CASSQSGLEGYTF. In DNA form, the CDR3 reads TGTGCCAGCAGCCAATCAGGGTTGGAGGGCTACACCTTC. The chain links TRBV3-1 to TRBJ1-2; D may be TRBD1 (5 bases). Trimming removed 2 bases from V and 8 bases from J, with 12 bases in between. CDR1 LGHDT and CDR2 YNNKEL come from the germline V gene (reference sequence). This CDR3 has 13 residues.

This clonotype was seen many times. The rearrangement uses TRBV29-1 and TRBJ1-2; a weak D match, TRBD1 (5 bases). The germline V gene encodes CDR1 SQVTM and CDR2 ANQGSEA. CDR3 length: 13 amino acids. The germline V and J ends were trimmed by 6 bases and 2 bases, with 13 bases remaining between them. CDR3 coding DNA: TGCAGCGTCCCGACAGCCGAGAACTATGGCTACACCTTC. Its protein is CSVPTAENYGYTF.

By sample share, this clonotype is large (0.1 to 1%). The chain links TRBV5-1 to TRBJ2-7, with a possible D match to TRBD2 (5 bases). Germline assignment: CDR1 SGHRS and CDR2 YFSETQ. The CDR3 has 15 amino acids. The V gene lost 4 bases and the J gene lost 6 bases, with 20 bases spanning the gap. CDR3 loop: CASSRSTGSAAEQYF. CDR3 DNA sequence: TGCGCCAGCAGCCGGTCAACGGGATCCGCTGCCGAGCAGTACTTC. Based on the CDR3 plus reference TRBV5-1 and TRBJ2-7, the full variable domain is KAGVTQTPRYLIKTRGQQVTLSCSPISGHRSVSWYQQTPGQGLQFLFEYFSETQRNKGNFPGRFSGRQFSNSRSEMNVSTLELGDSALYLCASSRSTGSAAEQYFGPGTRLTVT.

This rearrangement joins TRBV5-1 to TRBJ2-1; TRBD2 might be the D (6 bases). The V and J ends lost 5 bases and 5 bases respectively, with 17 bases between them. There are 15 residues in the CDR3. The germline CDR1 and CDR2 sequences are SGHRS and YFSETQ. The CDR3 region has the DNA TGCGCCAGCAGTCGGGACGCCTGGGGGGACAATGAGCAGTTCTTC. Its translation: CASSRDAWGDNEQFF.

In its sample, this clonotype was seen once. The V call is TRBV19, the J call TRBJ2-1, with D perhaps matching TRBD1 or TRBD2 (5 bases each). The CDR3 is 16 amino acids. CDR1 is LNHDA and CDR2 is SQIVND in the germline V gene (reference sequence). V was cut by 7 bases and J by 0 bases, with 16 bases left in between. The CDR3, as DNA: TGTGCCAGTACCTCCCGGGACGCTAGCTCCTACAATGAGCAGTTCTTC. Protein sequence: CASTSRDASSYNEQFF. The full variable domain, its missing parts supplied by reference TRBV19 and TRBJ2-1, is DGGITQSPKYLFRKEGQNVTLSCEQNLNHDAMYWYRQDPGQGLRLIYYSQIVNDFQKGDIAEGYSVSREKKESFPLTVTSAQKNPTAFYLCASTSRDASSYNEQFFGPGTRLTVL.

As concerns this clonotype: A much larger clone lies a single base off, so this may be a read error. The chain combines TRBV3-1 with TRBJ1-3, with D hard to call. Germline V gene lookup returns CDR1 LGHDT and CDR2 YNNKEL (reference sequence). The CDR3 contains 14 residues. The CDR3 region has the DNA TGTGCCAGCAGCTTGTTCGGCTCTGAAAACACCATATATTTT. Translating gives CASSLFGSENTIYF.

The chain links TRBV7-2 to TRBJ2-5, with 7 bases lining up with TRBD1. There are 15 residues in the CDR3. The J segment lost 2 bases and the V segment lost 5 bases, leaving 8 bases of the junction unmatched. Germline V CDR1 and CDR2: SGHTA, FQGNSA. The CDR3 region is CASSARQGIQETQYF. CDR3 DNA sequence: TGTGCCAGCAGCGCTAGACAGGGAATACAAGAGACCCAGTACTTC.

V gene TRBV5-1 combines with J gene TRBJ2-3, with 7 nucleotides matching TRBD1. This CDR3 has 14 amino acids. Germline trimming cut 10 bases from V and 9 bases from J; bases unmatched to any gene: 17. Germline CDR1 reads SGHRS; CDR2 reads YFSETQ. The CDR3 nucleotides are TGCGCCGGCAACTTGGTGGGACAGTTGGACACGCAGTATTTT. Protein product: CAGNLVGQLDTQYF.

This clonotype occurred many times. The rearrangement uses TRBV6-1 and TRBJ1-5, with D perhaps matching TRBD1 (5 bases). This CDR3 is 14 amino acids long. Germline CDR1 is MNHNS and CDR2 is SASEGT. Trimming took 11 bases from V and 5 from J, leaving 19 bases between them. The CDR3 nucleotides are TGTGCCTCCTCGCTTGACGGGGGATATCAGCCCCAGCATTTT. Translation: CASSLDGGYQPQHF.

This clonotype was seen only once. A far more abundant clone sits one base away, making this likely a read error. J is TRBJ2-7 and V is TRBV6-1; D remains ambiguous. CDR1 is MNHNS and CDR2 is SASEGT in the germline V gene. The CDR3 consists of 13 residues. Trimming took off 6 bases at V and 8 bases at J, with 17 bases between the two ends. In nucleotides, the CDR3 is TGTGCCAGCAGATCCGGAAAGTCGAACCAGCAGTACTTC. Its protein is CASRSGKSNQQYF.

On this clonotype itself: This may come from a read error, since a much larger clone is one base off. The conserved final phenylalanine or tryptophan is absent from the CDR3, which likely points to a read error. The chain links TRBV30 to TRBJ1-5; 7 positions agree with TRBD1. V was pared by 0 bases and J by 9 bases, with 11 bases of the junction left unmatched. Germline values: CDR1 GTSNPN, CDR2 SVGIG (reference sequence). This CDR3 contains 15 residues. The CDR3 bases are TGTGCCTGGAGTGTAAATGGACAGGCGTCCGGGCCCCAGCATCTT. It yields the protein CAWSVNGQASGPQHL.

This clonotype ranks as medium-sized. The rearrangement links TRBV6-1 to TRBJ1-2; D may be TRBD1 (6 bases). In germline, CDR1 is MNHNS, CDR2 SASEGT. V shed 1 base and J shed 5 bases, with 20 bases lying between them. This CDR3 region has 17 residues. In nucleotides, the CDR3 is TGTGCCAGCAGTGAAGTGGGGGGGGGCTCCCGGGGGTATGGCTACACCTTC. Its translation is CASSEVGGGSRGYGYTF.

This clonotype was seen a single time. In DNA, the CDR3 is TGTGCCACCAGCACAAATACAGGGAACCAGCCCCAGCATTTT. It codes for CATSTNTGNQPQHF. The gene calls are TRBV15 and TRBJ1-5; the D gene is possibly TRBD1 (6 bases). V was pared by 4 bases and J by 7 bases, with 14 bases between. Germline values: CDR1 LNHNV, CDR2 YYDKDF (reference sequence). The CDR3 covers 14 residues.

The sample holds many counts of this clonotype. V usage is TRBV12-3 or TRBV12-4 and J usage is TRBJ1-4; D ambiguous. The CDR3 runs 12 residues. V was clipped by 7 bases and J by 10 bases, with 13 bases between them. This chain's CDR3 is CASNGQAGKLFF. The CDR3, as DNA: TGTGCCAGCAACGGCCAGGCAGGAAAACTGTTTTTT.